Here is one T cell receptor beta chain with its context. Using immunoSEQ multiplex PCR, the repertoire was profiled, and TCRdb retains in-frame clones only, with some absent. The repertoire consists of under 150,000 clones, with around 86% occurring once and the leading ten covering around 16%. The data originate from a study of blood T cell repertoires in COVID-19. This receptor was obtained from a woman aged 45-60 years who had recovered from COVID-19. Sequences were obtained from peripheral blood.

The DNA for the CDR3 is TGCGCCAGCAGCTTGGGCAGGGGGCACGGTTACGAGCAGTACTTC. Protein product: CASSLGRGHGYEQYF. The V call is TRBV5-1, the J call TRBJ2-7; TRBD1 aligns across 8 bases. The CDR3 has 15 residues. V shed 0 bases, J shed 4 bases, and the junction held 6 bases outside the gene matches. From germline, CDR1 is SGHRS and CDR2 YFSETQ.